The 8 T cell receptor beta chains below were found in one sample sequenced in a study of cytomegalovirus exposure and HLA in healthy donors (TCRdb year 2017). The receptor library was made with the immunoSEQ multiplex PCR assay. For the multiplex PCR, a mixture combining 60 forward primers for TCR Vbeta segments and 13 reverse primers for TCR Jbeta segments was used. TCRdb mirrors the immuneACCESS table, restricted to in-frame sequences. Some clones are absent from its copies; in checked studies, under half trace to an unresolved V gene, and the reason for the others is unknown. The sample table holds under 150,000 clones, of which 80% were seen once. The leading ten clones occupy roughly 2% of the sample. The sample consisted of PBMCs. The receptor source for this set is a young man in good health and CMV-seronegative.

The genes are TRBV4-1 and TRBJ1-1; no reliable D call. Deletions cut 4 bases from V and 1 base from J, with 13 bases between. The germline CDR1 and CDR2 sequences are MGHRA and YSYEKL. This CDR3 is built from 15 residues. The CDR3 is CASSRTIGENTEAFF. The CDR3 nucleotides read TGCGCCAGCAGCCGGACTATCGGGGAGAACACTGAAGCTTTCTTT.

This chain uses TRBV6-1 with TRBJ1-2, with D tentatively TRBD1 (5 bases). The germline V gene encodes CDR1 MNHNS and CDR2 SASEGT. The CDR3 runs 12 residues. Trimming took 6 bases from V and 5 from J, leaving 10 bases between them. CDR3 loop: CASSGQGYGYTF. CDR3 coding DNA: TGTGCCAGCAGCGGACAAGGGTATGGCTACACCTTC.

The chain recombines TRBV27 with TRBJ2-1, with D uncertain. V was clipped by 3 bases and J by 6 bases, with 9 bases between them. The CDR3 has 13 amino acids. CDR1 is MNHEY, CDR2 SMNVEV, per germline (reference sequence). The CDR3 spells CASSLSLRNEQFF. The CDR3 bases are TGTGCCAGCAGTTTGTCCCTGCGCAATGAGCAGTTCTTC.

The CDR3 loop is CASKDRGLVRNQPQHF. Written as DNA, the CDR3 is TGTGCCAGCAAAGACAGGGGGCTTGTCCGAAATCAGCCCCAGCATTTT. The chain recombines TRBV27 with TRBJ1-5, with TRBD1 matching over 10 bases. The CDR3 loop spans 16 amino acids. CDR1 and CDR2 (germline): MNHEY, SMNVEV (reference sequence). With V trimmed by 7 bases and J by 4 bases, 10 bases remained unmatched.

The chain uses TRBV7-2 and TRBJ2-7; 8 bases match TRBD1. The CDR3 is 16 residues long. Germline V gene sequence: CDR1 SGHTA, CDR2 FQGNSA. V lost 1 base to trimming and J lost 3 bases; unmatched junction nucleotides: 8. The CDR3 DNA follows: TGTGCCAGCAGCTTAGAGGGACAGGAGATCAACTACGAGCAGTACTTC. This gives the protein CASSLEGQEINYEQYF.

The chain combines TRBV28 with TRBJ1-4, with 7 bases aligning to TRBD1. V lost 7 bases and J lost 8; bases outside the gene matches: 10. Per germline, CDR1 MDHEN and CDR2 SYDVKM. The CDR3 contains 14 residues. The CDR3 coding sequence is TGTGCCAGCACCTCCCGACAGGGCGTAGAAAAACTGTTTTTT. It encodes CASTSRQGVEKLFF.

This clone was counted once. The rearrangement links TRBV20-1 to TRBJ2-5; the D gene is possibly TRBD2 (5 bases). The DNA end is more similar to TRBJ2-7, so the J call may be wrong. Germline lookup yields CDR1 DFQATT and CDR2 SNEGSKA (reference sequence). The CDR3 is 11 residues long. The CDR3 reads CSQRAGYEQYF. As DNA, the CDR3 is TGCAGTCAACGGGCGGGCTACGAGCAGTACTTC.

This clone was found once. J is TRBJ2-3 and V is TRBV6-6, with 12 bases matching TRBD2. The CDR3 is 15 residues long. With V trimmed by 6 bases and J by 4 bases, 5 bases remained unmatched. The germline gives CDR1 MNHNY, CDR2 SVGAGI (reference sequence). The CDR3 DNA reads as TGTGCCAGCAGGCTAGCGGGGGGGTCCCCAGATACGCAGTATTTT. Its translation: CASRLAGGSPDTQYF.